Below are 8 T cell receptor beta chains sequenced from a single sample in a study of EBV T-cell therapy then PD-1 blockade in nasopharyngeal carcinoma. Clones were sequenced by immunoSEQ multiplex PCR, and TCRdb holds only the in-frame ones, with some missing. The table records 25,000 or so clones, 84% of them present only once. For these TCRs, the target antigens are not known. Regarding treatment: AdE1-LMPpoly-expanded autologous EBV-specific T-cell therapy followed by anti-PD-1 nivolumab. This specimen was CD8+ T cells from blood, taken at roughly day 65 from a patient whose treatment included autologous EBV-specific T cells and nivolumab. The receptor source for this set is a man aged 40-49 years with nasopharyngeal carcinoma.

As DNA, the CDR3 is TGTGCCAGCAGCCCCCTCGCAGGGGGACGCGAGCAGTACTTC. This codes for CASSPLAGGREQYF. This chain uses TRBV14 with TRBJ2-7; the match to TRBD1 covers 7 bases. From germline, CDR1 is SGHDN and CDR2 FVKESK. The CDR3 consists of 14 residues. With 4 bases clipped from V and 6 bases from J, the junction kept 9 bases outside the gene matches.

The chain is built from TRBV5-6 and TRBJ2-6; no clear D gene. Trimming pared 3 bases from V and 6 bases from J, leaving 7 bases between. Germline assignment: CDR1 SGHDT and CDR2 YYEEEE. The CDR3 extends over 13 amino acids. DNA for the CDR3: TGTGCCAGCAGCTACTTAATGGCCAACGTCCTGACTTTC. Its protein is CASSYLMANVLTF.

V usage is TRBV4-3 and J usage is TRBJ2-7, with a weak D call TRBD2 (6 bases). The CDR3 loop spans 14 amino acids. The V gene's germline CDR1 is LGHNA and CDR2 YSLEER. The V and J ends lost 0 bases and 7 bases respectively, with 13 bases between them. CDR3 residues: CASSQDLEGTEQYF. In nucleotides, the CDR3 is TGCGCCAGCAGCCAAGACTTGGAGGGCACGGAGCAGTACTTC.

V gene TRBV6-5 combines with J gene TRBJ1-6; D might be TRBD1 (6 bases). The germline V and J ends were trimmed by 5 bases and 7 bases, with 12 bases remaining between them. The CDR3 length is 14 residues. CDR1 is MNHEY and CDR2 is SVGAGI in the germline V gene. CDR3: CASSPGGGNSPLHF. The CDR3 region has the DNA TGTGCCAGCAGTCCGGGAGGGGGGAATTCACCCCTCCACTTT.

The chain joins TRBV12-5 to TRBJ2-3; D unresolved. This CDR3 contains 11 residues. V dropped 5 bases and J dropped 3 bases, with 3 bases sitting between them. CDR1 is LGHNT, CDR2 FRNRAP, per germline. CDR3 residues: CASGQTDTQYF. CDR3 coding DNA: TGTGCTAGTGGTCAGACAGATACGCAGTATTTT.

This clone was recorded only once. This chain links TRBV19 with TRBJ2-1; the D gene could be TRBD1 or TRBD2 (5 bases each). Germline CDR1 LNHDA, CDR2 SQIVND (reference sequence). This CDR3 has 13 amino acids. The germline V and J ends were trimmed by 3 bases and 7 bases, with 10 bases remaining between them. The CDR3 DNA is TGTGCCAGTAGTATGTATGAGGGGAATGAGCAGTTCTTC. Translating gives CASSMYEGNEQFF.

The chain has TRBV6-5 and TRBJ2-6; D uncertain. The CDR3 totals 16 residues. Germline V CDR1 and CDR2: MNHEY, SVGAGI. V was trimmed by 2 bases and J by 0 bases, leaving 8 bases between them. Here the CDR3 reads CASSYGDHSGANVLTF. The CDR3 DNA reads as TGTGCCAGCAGTTACGGTGACCACTCTGGGGCCAACGTCCTGACTTTC.

The CDR3 coding sequence is TGTGCCAGCAGTTCCAAGACAGTCTCTGGGGCCAACGTCCTGACTTTC. It is translated as CASSSKTVSGANVLTF. The J gene is TRBJ2-6, the V gene TRBV28; D might be TRBD1 (5 bases). Trimming removed 4 bases at V and 0 bases at J, with 10 bases between. Germline V gene lookup returns CDR1 MDHEN and CDR2 SYDVKM. This CDR3 spans 16 amino acids.